The 27 T cell receptor beta chains listed next were all sequenced from one sample in a study of blood T cell repertoires in COVID-19. Sequencing was performed with immunoSEQ multiplex PCR; in TCRdb, only in-frame clones are kept and a portion is missing. The table records 200,000 to 300,000 clones, more than 75% of them present only once. The sample comprised PBMCs or T cells enriched from blood (not recorded which). All receptors derive from a young woman who had recovered from COVID-19.

This rearrangement joins TRBV9 to TRBJ1-2, with 7 bases aligning to TRBD1. Trimming removed 0 bases from V and 5 bases from J; junction bases left unmatched: 10. The CDR3 length is 16 residues. Looked up from germline, CDR1 is SGDLS and CDR2 is YYNGEE. The CDR3 sequence: CASSVALTGKGYGYTF. In nucleotides, the CDR3 is TGTGCCAGCAGCGTAGCCCTGACAGGGAAGGGGTATGGCTACACCTTC.

The chain carries TRBV7-9 and TRBJ2-7; perhaps TRBD2 as D (7 bases). Trimming cost V 1 base and J 5 bases, with 12 bases left between them. The CDR3 contains 14 residues. CDR1 is SEHNR, CDR2 FQNEAQ, per germline (reference sequence). CDR3 in DNA: TGTGCCAGCAGCTTAGGGGGGGCGGGGGACGAGCAGTACTTC. Protein: CASSLGGAGDEQYF.

The chain uses TRBV7-9 and TRBJ2-7; TRBD2 might be the D (5 bases). In germline, CDR1 is SEHNR, CDR2 FQNEAQ (reference sequence). Trimming removed 4 bases from V and 0 bases from J, with 16 bases in between. The CDR3 is 16 residues long. CDR3 in DNA: TGTGCCAGCAGCTATGCCCCCGGGATTGCCTCCTACGAGCAGTACTTC. Translation: CASSYAPGIASYEQYF. The full variable domain, in which reference TRBV7-9 and TRBJ2-7 provide the parts outside the CDR3, is DTGVSQNPRHKITKRGQNVTFRCDPISEHNRLYWYRQTLGQGPEFLTYFQNEAQLEKSRLLSDRFSAERPKGSFSTLEIQRTEQGDSAMYLCASSYAPGIASYEQYFGPGTRLTVT.

The CDR3 bases are TGTGCCTGGAGTCCCCTTGGACAGAAGCGTGAGCAGTACTTC. It is translated as CAWSPLGQKREQYF. The J gene is TRBJ2-7, the V gene TRBV30, with D maybe TRBD1 (6 bases). The CDR3 length is 14 residues. Between the trimmed V and J ends, which lost 2 bases and 7 bases, there was a span of 18 bases. The germline V gene has CDR1 GTSNPN and CDR2 SVGIG (reference sequence).

V gene TRBV11-2 combines with J gene TRBJ1-2, with 9 bases that match TRBD1. CDR3 length: 15 amino acids. Germline CDR1 SGHAT, CDR2 FQNNGV. The junction had 6 bases not matched to a gene; V was cut back by 2 bases and J by 5 bases. Here the CDR3 DNA reads TGTGCCAGCAGCTTAAGTTGGGACAGGGCATATGGCTACACCTTC. This gives the protein CASSLSWDRAYGYTF.

The chain recombines TRBV11-1 with TRBJ2-2; 8 bases match TRBD2. The germline gives CDR1 SGHAT, CDR2 FQDESV (reference sequence). This CDR3 comprises 16 residues. V shed 2 bases and J 5 bases; nucleotides not matched to a gene: 7. The CDR3 region has the DNA TGTGCCAGCAGCTTATGGGTTAGCGGGATTACCGGGGAGCTGTTTTTT. Translation: CASSLWVSGITGELFF.

The chain carries TRBV6-5 and TRBJ2-1; TRBD2 matches 7 bases. Germline V CDR1 and CDR2: MNHEY, SVGAGI. The CDR3 is 14 residues long. V lost 6 bases and J lost 9; bases outside the gene matches: 11. In DNA, the CDR3 is TGTGCCAGCAGACAAGAAGCGGGGTGGGGTGAGCAGTTCTTC. It specifies CASRQEAGWGEQFF.

This clone was found once. This sequence joins TRBV11-2 and TRBJ2-1; 7 bases match TRBD1. The CDR3 loop spans 14 amino acids. Per the germline V gene, CDR1 is SGHAT and CDR2 is FQNNGV. The junction had 5 bases not matched to a gene; V was cut back by 3 bases and J by 6 bases. The CDR3 region is CASSFSSGGNEQFF. In nucleotides, the CDR3 is TGTGCCAGCAGCTTTTCGTCAGGGGGCAATGAGCAGTTCTTC.

This clone was seen ten or more times. The CDR3 loop is CASSELGGTNEKLFF. For the CDR3, the DNA is TGTGCCAGCAGTGAACTCGGGGGAACTAATGAAAAACTGTTTTTT. The V call is TRBV6-1, the J call TRBJ1-4; D is perhaps TRBD1 (5 bases). Between the trimmed V and J ends, which lost 2 bases and 1 base, there was a span of 8 bases. The CDR3 covers 15 residues. Germline V CDR1 and CDR2: MNHNS, SASEGT.

The chain is built from TRBV7-9 and TRBJ2-7, with 7 positions matching TRBD2. The germline gives CDR1 SEHNR, CDR2 FQNEAQ (reference sequence). J lost 2 bases, V lost 7 bases, and 14 bases had no gene match. The CDR3 extends over 16 amino acids. The CDR3 DNA follows: TGTGCCAGCACAACCTACCCCGGCGGGGGACCCTACGAGCAGTACTTC. It translates to CASTTYPGGGPYEQYF.

The chain couples TRBV5-1 to TRBJ2-7, with D maybe TRBD1 (5 bases). The CDR3 sequence is 16 residues long. Germline CDR1 and CDR2: SGHRS and YFSETQ. V shed 4 bases and J shed 6 bases, with 23 bases lying between them. DNA of the CDR3: TGCGCCAGCAGCATCCTAAGACAGTCAAGTGTGGGCGAGCAGTACTTC. As protein: CASSILRQSSVGEQYF.

J is TRBJ2-6 and V is TRBV15; D perhaps matches TRBD2 (6 bases). V was cut by 6 bases and J by 1 base, with 10 bases left in between. The CDR3 covers 15 residues. CDR1 is LNHNV and CDR2 is YYDKDF in the germline V gene (reference sequence). The CDR3 spells CATSEEGSGANVLTF. CDR3 DNA sequence: TGTGCCACCAGTGAGGAGGGGTCTGGGGCCAACGTCCTGACTTTC.

This sequence joins TRBV18 and TRBJ1-5; D ambiguous. Germline V gene lookup returns CDR1 KGHSH and CDR2 LQKENI. CDR3 length: 13 residues. The germline V and J ends were trimmed by 4 bases and 2 bases, with 6 bases remaining between them. DNA of the CDR3: TGTGCCAGCTCACTCGCGGGCAATCAGCCCCAGCATTTT. It specifies CASSLAGNQPQHF. Looking up the rest from reference TRBV18 and TRBJ1-5 gives the full variable domain: NAGVMQNPRHLVRRRGQEARLRCSPMKGHSHVYWYRQLPEEGLKFMVYLQKENIIDESGMPKERFSAEFPKEGPSILRIQQVVRGDSAAYFCASSLAGNQPQHFGDGTRLSIL.

This sequence joins TRBV19 and TRBJ1-5; 7 bases agree with TRBD1. V trimming: 4 bases; J trimming: 5 bases; junction bases outside the gene matches: 2. This CDR3 has 13 amino acids. Germline CDR1 LNHDA, CDR2 SQIVND (reference sequence). The CDR3 spells CASSTDRDQPQHF. Written as DNA, the CDR3 is TGTGCCAGTAGTACCGACAGGGATCAGCCCCAGCATTTT.

The rearrangement joins TRBV4-1 to TRBJ2-2, with TRBD2 identical over 8 bases. V gave up 6 bases and J gave up 6 bases; unmatched junction bases: 18. The CDR3 contains 18 residues. The V gene's germline CDR1 is MGHRA and CDR2 YSYEKL. CDR3 DNA: TGCGCCAGCAGACAACAAACTTCCTTAGCGGGAAGATCCGGGGAGCTGTTTTTT. Amino acids: CASRQQTSLAGRSGELFF.

The V call is TRBV5-1, the J call TRBJ1-4; 9 bases agree with TRBD1. The germline CDR1 and CDR2 sequences are SGHRS and YFSETQ. Losses at the gene ends were 3 bases for V and 0 bases for J; bases not matched to a gene: 12. This CDR3 has 19 residues. CDR3 DNA sequence: TGCGCCAGCAGCTCCCGACAGGGGGGATGGTTAGCAACTAATGAAAAACTGTTTTTT. Translating gives CASSSRQGGWLATNEKLFF. The full variable domain, with the rest looked up from reference TRBV5-1 and TRBJ1-4, is KAGVTQTPRYLIKTRGQQVTLSCSPISGHRSVSWYQQTPGQGLQFLFEYFSETQRNKGNFPGRFSGRQFSNSRSEMNVSTLELGDSALYLCASSSRQGGWLATNEKLFFGSGTQLSVL.

The chain combines TRBV28 with TRBJ1-2, with 10 positions matching TRBD1. This CDR3 spans 16 amino acids. V shed 4 bases and J 4 bases; nucleotides not matched to a gene: 9. Germline V gene lookup returns CDR1 MDHEN and CDR2 SYDVKM. This CDR3 is CASSSQKTGGFYGYTF. CDR3 sequence (DNA): TGTGCCAGCAGTTCTCAAAAGACAGGGGGCTTCTATGGCTACACCTTC.

The rearrangement links TRBV7-2 to TRBJ2-1; D not certain. The CDR3 spans 15 residues. CDR1 and CDR2 (germline): SGHTA, FQGNSA. Trimming removed 5 bases from V and 4 bases from J, with 15 bases in between. DNA for the CDR3: TGTGCCAGCAGCCCCCCAGGTTCGGTTTACAATGAGCAGTTCTTC. Translating gives CASSPPGSVYNEQFF.

The V and J genes are TRBV11-3 and TRBJ2-5; D not certain. Trimming removed 5 bases at V and 5 bases at J, with 15 bases between. Germline V CDR1 and CDR2: SGHNT, YENEEA. The CDR3 is made up of 14 amino acids. The CDR3 region is CASSPLGSPETQYF. Written as DNA, the CDR3 is TGTGCCAGCAGCCCGTTAGGTAGCCCGGAGACCCAGTACTTC. Looking up the rest from reference TRBV11-3 and TRBJ2-5 gives the full variable domain: EAGVVQSPRYKIIEKKQPVAFWCNPISGHNTLYWYLQNLGQGPELLIRYENEEAVDDSQLPKDRFSAERLKGVDSTLKIQPAELGDSAVYLCASSPLGSPETQYFGPGTRLLVL.

The V gene is TRBV7-9, the J gene TRBJ1-3; weak D call: TRBD1 (5 bases). The germline CDR1 and CDR2 sequences are SEHNR and FQNEAQ (reference sequence). The CDR3 has 17 residues. The V end was cut by 2 bases, the J end by 4 bases, with 18 bases between. The CDR3 sequence is CASSLRGPGTGGNTIYF. The CDR3 nucleotides read TGTGCCAGCAGCTTACGCGGACCTGGAACAGGAGGAAACACCATATATTTT. The full variable domain, its missing parts supplied by reference TRBV7-9 and TRBJ1-3, is DTGVSQNPRHKITKRGQNVTFRCDPISEHNRLYWYRQTLGQGPEFLTYFQNEAQLEKSRLLSDRFSAERPKGSFSTLEIQRTEQGDSAMYLCASSLRGPGTGGNTIYFGEGSWLTVV.

This chain uses TRBV5-1 with TRBJ1-1, with a weak D call TRBD1 (5 bases). Germline CDR1 SGHRS, CDR2 YFSETQ. V was cut by 4 bases and J by 1 base, with 11 bases left in between. The CDR3 totals 14 residues. CDR3 coding DNA: TGCGCCAGCAGCGGAGGGGCCACGAACACTGAAGCTTTCTTT. Translated: CASSGGATNTEAFF.

The CDR3 reads CASSFGQDNTEAFF. CDR3 sequence (DNA): TGTGCCAGCAGCTTTGGACAAGACAACACTGAAGCTTTCTTT. The gene calls are TRBV7-9 and TRBJ1-1, with D perhaps TRBD1 (5 bases). Trimming removed 3 bases at V and 2 bases at J, with 10 bases between. CDR1 and CDR2 (germline): SEHNR, FQNEAQ (reference sequence). The CDR3 runs 14 residues.

The count of this clone is one. V gene TRBV18 combines with J gene TRBJ1-2; D gene uncertain. The V gene's germline CDR1 is KGHSH and CDR2 LQKENI. The CDR3 is 16 amino acids. Trimming pared 0 bases from V and 4 bases from J, leaving 15 bases between. In DNA, the CDR3 is TGTGCCAGCTCACCACCGGATGGGGAGTCTGGCTATGGCTACACCTTC. It encodes CASSPPDGESGYGYTF.

The sample holds a few counts of this clone. The rearrangement uses TRBV27 and TRBJ1-1; no clear D gene. The CDR3 is made up of 14 amino acids. Trimming removed 3 bases from V and 5 bases from J, with 13 bases in between. The V gene's germline CDR1 is MNHEY and CDR2 SMNVEV (reference sequence). In nucleotides, the CDR3 is TGTGCCAGCAGTTTCGCCAGGTCGGAAACTGAAGCTTTCTTT. Amino acid sequence: CASSFARSETEAFF.

This clone appeared once. The genes are TRBV19 and TRBJ1-2; 7 bases fit TRBD1. Germline V gene lookup returns CDR1 LNHDA and CDR2 SQIVND (reference sequence). V shed 0 bases and J 7 bases; nucleotides not matched to a gene: 8. The CDR3 has 15 residues. Written as DNA, the CDR3 is TGTGCCAGTAGTATAGAGACAGGGTTGACGGTTGGCTACACCTTC. Translated, it gives CASSIETGLTVGYTF.

V is TRBV4-1 and J is TRBJ1-1, with TRBD1 matching 8 bases. Germline V CDR1 and CDR2: MGHRA, YSYEKL. Unmatched junction bases numbered 7, after V lost 1 base and J lost 0 bases. CDR3 length: 17 amino acids. The CDR3 DNA sequence: TGCGCCAGCAGCCAAGTTAGGACAGGGATGCTGAACACTGAAGCTTTCTTT. Translated, it gives CASSQVRTGMLNTEAFF.

The rearrangement joins TRBV13 to TRBJ2-2; tentatively, D is TRBD1 (6 bases). V was clipped by 2 bases and J by 6 bases, with 25 bases between them. Germline lookup yields CDR1 PRHDT and CDR2 FYEKMQ (reference sequence). The CDR3 loop spans 19 amino acids. The CDR3 DNA is TGTGCCAGCAGCTTAATTCTGCACGACCTGACCAGGGGATCCGGGGAGCTGTTTTTT. Its protein is CASSLILHDLTRGSGELFF.